A selection of T cell receptor beta chains follows, all from one sample in a study of T cell responses to AZD1222 COVID-19 vaccine. Sequencing used immunoSEQ multiplex PCR; TCRdb keeps in-frame clones, though not all of them. The profile covers about 99,000 clones, with less than 95% appearing a single time and 4% to 6% taken by the ten largest. Sequenced here: peripheral blood, sampled on day 0 of AZD1222 vaccination. These TCRs come from an adult in good health. The CDR3 runs from the conserved cysteine through the conserved F or W. Fields, in order: J gene, D gene, V gene, CDR3 protein. The D gene is left open where the match is weak.

J gene: TRBJ1-1
D gene: TRBD1
V gene: TRBV5-4
CDR3 protein: CASSWTGSNTEAFF

J gene: TRBJ2-5
D gene: -
V gene: TRBV9
CDR3 protein: CASSVDGETQYF

J gene: TRBJ1-2
D gene: TRBD1
V gene: TRBV28
CDR3 protein: CASSFSGTGGSYGYTF

J gene: TRBJ2-7
D gene: TRBD1
V gene: TRBV7-2
CDR3 protein: CASSPLQGPYEQYF

J gene: TRBJ1-1
D gene: -
V gene: TRBV6-5
CDR3 protein: CASREAFRGFPEAFF

J gene: TRBJ1-1
D gene: -
V gene: TRBV6-5
CDR3 protein: CASSLGVGTEAFF

J gene: TRBJ2-2
D gene: -
V gene: TRBV19
CDR3 protein: CASKGIRLTNTGELFF

J gene: TRBJ2-6
D gene: -
V gene: TRBV5-1
CDR3 protein: CASSRTSGANVLTF

J gene: TRBJ2-7
D gene: -
V gene: TRBV25-1
CDR3 protein: CASTPSRGRSYGQYF

J gene: TRBJ2-2
D gene: -
V gene: TRBV9
CDR3 protein: CASSKEAGELFF

J gene: TRBJ2-5
D gene: TRBD2
V gene: TRBV2
CDR3 protein: CASSLTGGRRETQYF

J gene: TRBJ2-2
D gene: -
V gene: TRBV25-1
CDR3 protein: CASSIPGLGTGELFF

J gene: TRBJ2-3
D gene: -
V gene: TRBV9
CDR3 protein: CASSVERGFADTQYF

J gene: TRBJ1-5
D gene: -
V gene: TRBV5-1
CDR3 protein: CASSLEGGNQPQHF

J gene: TRBJ1-4
D gene: -
V gene: TRBV7-9
CDR3 protein: CASRGALNEKLFF

J gene: TRBJ1-1
D gene: -
V gene: TRBV30
CDR3 protein: CAWSSQNTEAFF

J gene: TRBJ1-5
D gene: -
V gene: TRBV20-1
CDR3 protein: CSAREAGPQHF

J gene: TRBJ1-2
D gene: -
V gene: TRBV27
CDR3 protein: CASSPLGRGGGYGYTF

J gene: TRBJ2-5
D gene: -
V gene: TRBV6-1
CDR3 protein: CASSEARSRGETQYF

J gene: TRBJ2-1
D gene: -
V gene: TRBV21-1
CDR3 protein: CASSKGGGRDYEQFF

J gene: TRBJ2-3
D gene: -
V gene: TRBV30
CDR3 protein: CAWSVTTDTQYF

J gene: TRBJ1-5
D gene: TRBD1
V gene: TRBV6-1
CDR3 protein: CASSEAGGNVQPQHF

J gene: TRBJ1-5
D gene: -
V gene: TRBV19
CDR3 protein: CASSTRHGSGNQPQHF

J gene: TRBJ2-2
D gene: -
V gene: TRBV29-1
CDR3 protein: CSVEAGRTGELFF

J gene: TRBJ2-5
D gene: -
V gene: TRBV4-3
CDR3 protein: CASSREAVQETQYF

J gene: TRBJ1-4
D gene: -
V gene: TRBV25-1
CDR3 protein: CASSDGAVDMEKLFF

J gene: TRBJ2-1
D gene: -
V gene: TRBV6-6
CDR3 protein: CASSYSILDGEFF

J gene: TRBJ1-2
D gene: TRBD1
V gene: TRBV4-1
CDR3 protein: CASSQPGQPNYGYTF

J gene: TRBJ2-3
D gene: -
V gene: TRBV30
CDR3 protein: CAWSFGTDTQYF

J gene: TRBJ2-2
D gene: TRBD1
V gene: TRBV4-1
CDR3 protein: CASSHLSQGAVGELFF

J gene: TRBJ2-2
D gene: -
V gene: TRBV9
CDR3 protein: CASSGTTGELFF

J gene: TRBJ1-3
D gene: -
V gene: TRBV19
CDR3 protein: CASSSAAGYSGNTIYF

J gene: TRBJ1-4
D gene: -
V gene: TRBV7-9
CDR3 protein: CASSPPRGLYEKLFF

J gene: TRBJ2-1
D gene: -
V gene: TRBV2
CDR3 protein: CASRVDPRGEQFF

J gene: TRBJ2-7
D gene: -
V gene: TRBV5-8
CDR3 protein: CASSPSNYEQYF

J gene: TRBJ1-2
D gene: -
V gene: TRBV5-1
CDR3 protein: CASSSTLDYGYTF

J gene: TRBJ1-4
D gene: -
V gene: TRBV7-8
CDR3 protein: CASSAGGTNEKLFF

J gene: TRBJ1-5
D gene: TRBD1
V gene: TRBV7-6
CDR3 protein: CASSLGTGVNGNQPQHF

J gene: TRBJ2-2
D gene: -
V gene: TRBV12-3/TRBV12-4
CDR3 protein: CASSLAETGELFF